This entry concerns a single T cell receptor (beta chain). Its antigen remains unknown. The CDR3 consists of 15 residues. V shed 4 bases and J shed 0 bases, with 11 bases lying between them. The V gene's germline CDR1 is SGHDT and CDR2 YYEEEE. Using a J-beta primer mix together with a sample-barcoded 5' primer, a second PCR was run for about 6 to 12 cycles. TCRdb passed the 5' RACE reads through MiXCR, listing each CDR3 protein once. The data hold under 2,000,000 distinct CDR3 sequences, with 40% to 55% observed a single time. The sample belongs to a study of blood T cells in healthy people across ages. General study points: Samples with more naive T cells showed higher observed beta diversity. When set beside aged donors, long-lived donors presented more naive CD4+ cells and higher diversity.

This clonotype originated in a woman aged 40 to 50 in good health. The sequenced material came from blood. The chain joins TRBV5-6 to TRBJ2-1, with D uncertain. CDR3 bases: TGTGCCAGCAGCCCTACCTGGGTCTCCTACAATGAGCAGTTCTTC. Translated, it gives CASSPTWVSYNEQFF.